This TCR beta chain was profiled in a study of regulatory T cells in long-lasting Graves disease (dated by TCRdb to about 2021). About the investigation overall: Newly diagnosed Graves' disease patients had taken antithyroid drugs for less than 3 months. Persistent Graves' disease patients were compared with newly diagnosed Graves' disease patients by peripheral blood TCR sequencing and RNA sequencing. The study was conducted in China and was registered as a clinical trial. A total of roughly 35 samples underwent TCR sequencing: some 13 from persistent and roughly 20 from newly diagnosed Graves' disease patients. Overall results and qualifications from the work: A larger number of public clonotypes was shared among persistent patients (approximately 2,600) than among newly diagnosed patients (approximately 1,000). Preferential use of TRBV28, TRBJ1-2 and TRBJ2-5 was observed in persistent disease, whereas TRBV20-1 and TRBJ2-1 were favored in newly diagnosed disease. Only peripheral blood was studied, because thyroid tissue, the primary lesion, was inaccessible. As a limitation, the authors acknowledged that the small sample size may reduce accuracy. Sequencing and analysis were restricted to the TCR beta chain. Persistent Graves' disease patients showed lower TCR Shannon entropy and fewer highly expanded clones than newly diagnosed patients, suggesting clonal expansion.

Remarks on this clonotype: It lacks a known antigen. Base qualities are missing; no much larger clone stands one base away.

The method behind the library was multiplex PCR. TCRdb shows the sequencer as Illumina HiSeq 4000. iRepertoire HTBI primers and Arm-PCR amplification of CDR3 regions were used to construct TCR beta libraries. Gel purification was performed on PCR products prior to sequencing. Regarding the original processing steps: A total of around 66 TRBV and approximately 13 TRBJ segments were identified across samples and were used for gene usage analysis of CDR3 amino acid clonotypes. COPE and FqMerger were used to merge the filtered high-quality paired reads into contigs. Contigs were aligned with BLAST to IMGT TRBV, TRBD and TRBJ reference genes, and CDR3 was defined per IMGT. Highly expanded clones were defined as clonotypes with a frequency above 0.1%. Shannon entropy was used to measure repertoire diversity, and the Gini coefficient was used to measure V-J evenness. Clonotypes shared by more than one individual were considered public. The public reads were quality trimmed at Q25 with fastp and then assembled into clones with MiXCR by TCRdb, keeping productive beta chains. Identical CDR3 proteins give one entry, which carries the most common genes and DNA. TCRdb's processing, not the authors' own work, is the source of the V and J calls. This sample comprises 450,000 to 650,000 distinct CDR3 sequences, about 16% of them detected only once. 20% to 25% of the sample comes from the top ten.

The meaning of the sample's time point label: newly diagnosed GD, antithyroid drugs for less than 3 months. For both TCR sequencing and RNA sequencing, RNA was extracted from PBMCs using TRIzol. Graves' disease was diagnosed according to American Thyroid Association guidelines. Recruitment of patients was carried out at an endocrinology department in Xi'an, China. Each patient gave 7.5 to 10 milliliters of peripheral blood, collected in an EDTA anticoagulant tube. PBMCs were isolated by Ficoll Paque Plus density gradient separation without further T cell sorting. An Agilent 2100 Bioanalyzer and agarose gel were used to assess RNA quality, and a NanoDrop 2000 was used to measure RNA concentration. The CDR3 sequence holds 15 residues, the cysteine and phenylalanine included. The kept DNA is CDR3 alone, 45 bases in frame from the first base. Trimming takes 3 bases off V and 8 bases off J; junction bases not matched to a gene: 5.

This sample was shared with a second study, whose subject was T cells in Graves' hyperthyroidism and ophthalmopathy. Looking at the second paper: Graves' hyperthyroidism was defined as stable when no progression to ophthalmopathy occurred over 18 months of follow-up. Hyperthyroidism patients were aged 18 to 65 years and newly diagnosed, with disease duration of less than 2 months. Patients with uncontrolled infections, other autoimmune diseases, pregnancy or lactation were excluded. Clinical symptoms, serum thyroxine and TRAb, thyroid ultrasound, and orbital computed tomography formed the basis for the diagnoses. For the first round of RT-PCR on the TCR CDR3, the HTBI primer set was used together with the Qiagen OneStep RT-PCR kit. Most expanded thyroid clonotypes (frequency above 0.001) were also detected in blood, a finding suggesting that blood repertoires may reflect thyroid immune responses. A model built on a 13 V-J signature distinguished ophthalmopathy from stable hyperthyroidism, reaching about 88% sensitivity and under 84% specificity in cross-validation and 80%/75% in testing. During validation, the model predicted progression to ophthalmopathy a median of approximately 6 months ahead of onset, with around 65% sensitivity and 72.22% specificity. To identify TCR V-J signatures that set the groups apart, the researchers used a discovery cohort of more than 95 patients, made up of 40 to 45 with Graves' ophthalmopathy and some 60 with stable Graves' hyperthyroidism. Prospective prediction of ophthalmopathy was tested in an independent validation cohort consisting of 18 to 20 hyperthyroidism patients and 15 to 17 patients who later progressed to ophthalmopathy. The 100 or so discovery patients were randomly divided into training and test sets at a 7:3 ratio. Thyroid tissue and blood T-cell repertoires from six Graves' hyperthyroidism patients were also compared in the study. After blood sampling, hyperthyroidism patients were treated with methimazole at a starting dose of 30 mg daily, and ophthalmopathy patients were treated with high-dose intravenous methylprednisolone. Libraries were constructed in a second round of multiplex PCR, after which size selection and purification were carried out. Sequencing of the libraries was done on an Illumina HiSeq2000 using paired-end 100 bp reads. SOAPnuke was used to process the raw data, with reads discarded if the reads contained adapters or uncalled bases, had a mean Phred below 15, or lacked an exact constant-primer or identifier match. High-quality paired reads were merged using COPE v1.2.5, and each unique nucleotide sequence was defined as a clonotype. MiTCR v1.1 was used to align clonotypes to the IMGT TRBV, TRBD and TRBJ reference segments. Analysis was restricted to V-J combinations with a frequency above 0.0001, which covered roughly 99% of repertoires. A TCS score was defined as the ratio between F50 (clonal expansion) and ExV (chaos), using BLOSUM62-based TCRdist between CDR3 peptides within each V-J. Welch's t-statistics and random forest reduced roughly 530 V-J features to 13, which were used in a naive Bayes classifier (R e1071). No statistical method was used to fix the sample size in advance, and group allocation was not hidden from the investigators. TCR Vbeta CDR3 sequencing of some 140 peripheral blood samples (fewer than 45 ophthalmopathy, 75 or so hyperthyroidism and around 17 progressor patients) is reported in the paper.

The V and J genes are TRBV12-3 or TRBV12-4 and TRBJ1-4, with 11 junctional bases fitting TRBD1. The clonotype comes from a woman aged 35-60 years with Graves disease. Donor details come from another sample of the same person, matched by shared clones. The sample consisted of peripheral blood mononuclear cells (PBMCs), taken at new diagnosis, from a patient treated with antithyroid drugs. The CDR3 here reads CASSFGQGAGEKLFF. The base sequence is TGTGCCAGCAGTTTCGGACAGGGGGCGGGGGAAAAACTGTTTTTT.